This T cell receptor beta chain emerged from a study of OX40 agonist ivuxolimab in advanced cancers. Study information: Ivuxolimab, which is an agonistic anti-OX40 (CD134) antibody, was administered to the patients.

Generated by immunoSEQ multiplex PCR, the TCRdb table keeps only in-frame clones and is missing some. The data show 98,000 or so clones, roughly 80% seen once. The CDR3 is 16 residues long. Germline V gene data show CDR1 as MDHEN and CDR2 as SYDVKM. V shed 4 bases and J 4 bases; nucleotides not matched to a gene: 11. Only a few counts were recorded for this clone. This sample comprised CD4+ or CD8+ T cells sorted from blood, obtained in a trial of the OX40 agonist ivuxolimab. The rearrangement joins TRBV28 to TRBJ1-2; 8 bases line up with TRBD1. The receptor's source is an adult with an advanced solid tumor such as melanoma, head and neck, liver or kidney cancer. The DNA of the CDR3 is TGTGCCAGCAGTTCGGACAGGGAAAGAAGAAGCTATGGCTACACCTTC. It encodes CASSSDRERRSYGYTF.